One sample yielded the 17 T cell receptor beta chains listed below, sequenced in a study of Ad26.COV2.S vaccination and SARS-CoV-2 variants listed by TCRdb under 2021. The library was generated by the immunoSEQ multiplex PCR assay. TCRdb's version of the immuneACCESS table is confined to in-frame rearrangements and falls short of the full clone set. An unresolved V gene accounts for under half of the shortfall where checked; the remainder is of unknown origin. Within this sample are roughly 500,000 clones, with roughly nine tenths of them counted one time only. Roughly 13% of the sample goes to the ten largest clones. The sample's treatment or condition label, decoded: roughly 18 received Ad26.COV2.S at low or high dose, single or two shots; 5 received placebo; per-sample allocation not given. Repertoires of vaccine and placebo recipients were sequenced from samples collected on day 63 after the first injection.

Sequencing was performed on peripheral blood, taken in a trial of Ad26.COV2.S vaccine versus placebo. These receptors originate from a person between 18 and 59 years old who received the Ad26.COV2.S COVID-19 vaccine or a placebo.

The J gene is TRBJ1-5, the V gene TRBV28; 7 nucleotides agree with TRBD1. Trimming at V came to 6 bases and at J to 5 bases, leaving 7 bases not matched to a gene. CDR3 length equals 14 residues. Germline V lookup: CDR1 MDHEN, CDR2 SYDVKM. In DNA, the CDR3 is TGTGCCAGCAGCCCTGGGACAGCACATCAGCCCCAGCATTTT. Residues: CASSPGTAHQPQHF.

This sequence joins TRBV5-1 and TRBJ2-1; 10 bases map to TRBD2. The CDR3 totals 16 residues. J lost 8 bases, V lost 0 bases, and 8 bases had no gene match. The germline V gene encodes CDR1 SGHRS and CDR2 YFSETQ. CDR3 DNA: TGCGCCAGCAGCTTGGGGTCTAGCGGGAGTCTGGATGAGCAGTTCTTC. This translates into CASSLGSSGSLDEQFF.

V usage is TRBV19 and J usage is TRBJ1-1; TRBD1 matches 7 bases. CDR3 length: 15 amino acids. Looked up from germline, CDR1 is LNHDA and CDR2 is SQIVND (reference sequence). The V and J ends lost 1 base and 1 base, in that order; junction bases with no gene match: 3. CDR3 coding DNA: TGTGCCAGTAGTATAGGGGGGACAGAGAACACTGAAGCTTTCTTT. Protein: CASSIGGTENTEAFF.

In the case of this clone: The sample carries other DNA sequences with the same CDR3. The DNA for the CDR3 is TGTGCCAGCAGTGAAGACAGGGGAGACTATGGCTACACCTTC. Residues: CASSEDRGDYGYTF. The gene calls are TRBV2 and TRBJ1-2; 7 bases agree with TRBD1. Germline V gives CDR1 SNHLY, CDR2 FYNNEI. V lost 1 base, J lost 3 bases, and 2 bases stayed unmatched. The CDR3 is made up of 14 amino acids.

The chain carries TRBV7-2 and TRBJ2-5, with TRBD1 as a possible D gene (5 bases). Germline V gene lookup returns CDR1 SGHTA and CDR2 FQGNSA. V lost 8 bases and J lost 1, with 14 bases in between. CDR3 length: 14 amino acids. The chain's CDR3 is CASALDRGQETQYF. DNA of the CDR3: TGTGCCAGCGCCCTTGATAGGGGCCAAGAGACCCAGTACTTC.

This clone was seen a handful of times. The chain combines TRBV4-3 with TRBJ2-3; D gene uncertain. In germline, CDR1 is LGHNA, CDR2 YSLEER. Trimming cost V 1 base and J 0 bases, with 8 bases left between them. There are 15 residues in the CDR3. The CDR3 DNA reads TGCGCCAGCAGCCAAGGGTCGGTTAGCACAGATACGCAGTATTTT. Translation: CASSQGSVSTDTQYF.

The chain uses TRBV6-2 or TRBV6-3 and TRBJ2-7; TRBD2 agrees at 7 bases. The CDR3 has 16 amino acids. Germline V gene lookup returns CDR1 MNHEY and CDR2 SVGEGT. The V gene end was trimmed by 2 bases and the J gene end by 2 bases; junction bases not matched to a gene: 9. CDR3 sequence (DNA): TGTGCCAGCAGTTACCCTCGTGGAGGACTAGCCTACGAGCAGTACTTC. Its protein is CASSYPRGGLAYEQYF.

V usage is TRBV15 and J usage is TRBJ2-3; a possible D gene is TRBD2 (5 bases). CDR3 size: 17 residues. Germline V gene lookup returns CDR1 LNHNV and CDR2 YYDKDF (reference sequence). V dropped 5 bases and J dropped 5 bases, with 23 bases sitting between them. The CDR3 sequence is CATSDFSFSADRDTQYF. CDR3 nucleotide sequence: TGTGCCACCAGCGACTTCAGCTTCTCAGCGGATAGAGATACGCAGTATTTT.

In DNA, the CDR3 is TGTGCCAGTAGTGCGAGGACAGGGGCCAACTACGAGCAGTACTTC. Translating gives CASSARTGANYEQYF. V and J are TRBV19 and TRBJ2-7; 9 nucleotides match TRBD1. J lost 3 bases, V lost 5 bases, and 8 bases had no gene match. This CDR3 contains 15 residues. Looked up from germline, CDR1 is LNHDA and CDR2 is SQIVND (reference sequence). The whole variable domain, remainder taken from reference TRBV19 and TRBJ2-7, is DGGITQSPKYLFRKEGQNVTLSCEQNLNHDAMYWYRQDPGQGLRLIYYSQIVNDFQKGDIAEGYSVSREKKESFPLTVTSAQKNPTAFYLCASSARTGANYEQYFGPGTRLTVT.

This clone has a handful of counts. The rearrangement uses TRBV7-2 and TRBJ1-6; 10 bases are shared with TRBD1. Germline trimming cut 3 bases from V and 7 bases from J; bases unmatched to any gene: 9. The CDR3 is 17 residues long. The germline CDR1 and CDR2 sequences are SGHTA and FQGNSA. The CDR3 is CASSFGDRGWRNSPLHF. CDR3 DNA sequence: TGTGCCAGCAGCTTTGGGGACAGGGGTTGGAGGAATTCACCCCTCCACTTT.

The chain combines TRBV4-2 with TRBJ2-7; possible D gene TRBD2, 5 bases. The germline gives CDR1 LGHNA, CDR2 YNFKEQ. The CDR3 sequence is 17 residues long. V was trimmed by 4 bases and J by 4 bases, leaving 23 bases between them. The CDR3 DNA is TGTGCCAGCAGCCCAGCCACTGCGCGGGCTTTAGGGTACGAGCAGTACTTC. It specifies CASSPATARALGYEQYF.

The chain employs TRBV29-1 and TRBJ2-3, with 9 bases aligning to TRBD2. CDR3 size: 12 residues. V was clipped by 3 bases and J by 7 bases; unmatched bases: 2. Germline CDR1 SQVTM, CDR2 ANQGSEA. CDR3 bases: TGCAGCGTTGAGGCTAGCGGGAATACGCAGTATTTT. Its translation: CSVEASGNTQYF.

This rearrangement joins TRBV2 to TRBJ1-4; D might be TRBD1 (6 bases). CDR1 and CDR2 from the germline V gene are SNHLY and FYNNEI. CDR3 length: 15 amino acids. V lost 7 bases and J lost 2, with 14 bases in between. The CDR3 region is CASTPNRVTNEKLFF. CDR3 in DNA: TGTGCCAGCACTCCTAACAGGGTGACTAATGAAAAACTGTTTTTT.

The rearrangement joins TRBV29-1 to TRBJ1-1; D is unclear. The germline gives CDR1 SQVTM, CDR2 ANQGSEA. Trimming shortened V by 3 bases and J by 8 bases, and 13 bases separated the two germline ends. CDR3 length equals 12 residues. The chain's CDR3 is CSVDPGGREAFF. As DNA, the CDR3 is TGCAGCGTTGACCCGGGTGGCCGAGAAGCTTTCTTT.

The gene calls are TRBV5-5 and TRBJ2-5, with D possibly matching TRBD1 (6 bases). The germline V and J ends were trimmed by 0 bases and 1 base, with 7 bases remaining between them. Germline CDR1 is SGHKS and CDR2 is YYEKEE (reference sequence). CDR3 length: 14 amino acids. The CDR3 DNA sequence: TGTGCCAGCAGCTTGGCAGGGGCCCAAGAGACCCAGTACTTC. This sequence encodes CASSLAGAQETQYF.

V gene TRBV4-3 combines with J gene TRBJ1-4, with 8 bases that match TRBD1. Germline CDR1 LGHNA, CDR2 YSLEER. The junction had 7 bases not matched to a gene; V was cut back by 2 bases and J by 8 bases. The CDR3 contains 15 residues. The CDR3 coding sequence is TGCGCCAGCAGCCAAACGGACAGGGAGGTAGAAAAACTGTTTTTT. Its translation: CASSQTDREVEKLFF.

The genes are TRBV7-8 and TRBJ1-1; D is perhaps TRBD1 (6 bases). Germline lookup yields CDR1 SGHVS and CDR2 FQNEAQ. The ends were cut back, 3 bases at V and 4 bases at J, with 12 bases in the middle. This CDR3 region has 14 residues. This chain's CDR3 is CASSFTGWGTEAFF. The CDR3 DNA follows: TGTGCCAGCAGCTTTACAGGGTGGGGCACTGAAGCTTTCTTT.